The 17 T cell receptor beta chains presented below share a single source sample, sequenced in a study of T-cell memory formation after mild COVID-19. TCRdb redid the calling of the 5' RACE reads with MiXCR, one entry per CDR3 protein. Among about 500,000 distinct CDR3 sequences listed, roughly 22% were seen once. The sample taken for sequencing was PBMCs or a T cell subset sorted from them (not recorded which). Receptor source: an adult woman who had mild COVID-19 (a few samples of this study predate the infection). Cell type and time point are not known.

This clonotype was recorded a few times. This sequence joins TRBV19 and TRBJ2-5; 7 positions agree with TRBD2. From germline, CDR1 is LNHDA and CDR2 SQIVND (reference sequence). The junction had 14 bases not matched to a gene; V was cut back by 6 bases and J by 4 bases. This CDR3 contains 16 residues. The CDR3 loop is CASSKREAGRRETQYF. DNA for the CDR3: TGTGCCAGTAGCAAACGGGAGGCCGGGAGAAGAGAGACCCAGTACTTC.

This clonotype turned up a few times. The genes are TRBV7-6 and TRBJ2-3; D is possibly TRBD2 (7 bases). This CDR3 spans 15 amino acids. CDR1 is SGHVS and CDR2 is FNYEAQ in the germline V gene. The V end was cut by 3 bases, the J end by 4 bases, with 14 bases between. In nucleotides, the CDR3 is TGTGCCAGCAGCTTGGGGGCGGGAGTTCCAGATACGCAGTATTTT. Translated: CASSLGAGVPDTQYF.

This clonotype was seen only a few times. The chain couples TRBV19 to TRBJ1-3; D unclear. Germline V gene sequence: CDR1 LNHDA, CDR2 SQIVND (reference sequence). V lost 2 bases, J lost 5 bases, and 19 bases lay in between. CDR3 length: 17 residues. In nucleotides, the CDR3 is TGTGCCAGTAGTATAAAAGGGTTCGAGGGAAGGCGAAACACCATATATTTT. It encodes CASSIKGFEGRRNTIYF. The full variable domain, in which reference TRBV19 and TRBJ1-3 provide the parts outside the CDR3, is DGGITQSPKYLFRKEGQNVTLSCEQNLNHDAMYWYRQDPGQGLRLIYYSQIVNDFQKGDIAEGYSVSREKKESFPLTVTSAQKNPTAFYLCASSIKGFEGRRNTIYFGEGSWLTVV.

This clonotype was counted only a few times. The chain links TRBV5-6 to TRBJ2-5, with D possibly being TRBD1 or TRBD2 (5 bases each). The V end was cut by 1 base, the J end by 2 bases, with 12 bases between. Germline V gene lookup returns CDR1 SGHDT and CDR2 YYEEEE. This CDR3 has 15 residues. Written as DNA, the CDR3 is TGTGCCAGCAGCTTGTTCGGGACCCAACAAGAGACCCAGTACTTC. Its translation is CASSLFGTQQETQYF.

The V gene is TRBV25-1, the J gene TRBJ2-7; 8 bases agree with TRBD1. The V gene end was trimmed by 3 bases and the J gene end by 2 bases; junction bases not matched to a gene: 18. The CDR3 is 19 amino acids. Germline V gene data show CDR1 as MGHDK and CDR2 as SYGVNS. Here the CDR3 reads CASSETQTKDRDIPYEQYF. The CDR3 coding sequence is TGTGCCAGCAGTGAGACACAGACAAAGGACAGGGACATCCCCTACGAGCAGTACTTC.

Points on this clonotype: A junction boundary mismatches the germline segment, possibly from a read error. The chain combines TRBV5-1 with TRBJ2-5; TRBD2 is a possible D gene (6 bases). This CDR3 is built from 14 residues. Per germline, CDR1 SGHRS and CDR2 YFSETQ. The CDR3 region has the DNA TGCGCCAGCAGCTTGGGACTAGACCAAGGGACCCAGTACTTC. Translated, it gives CASSLGLDQGTQYF.

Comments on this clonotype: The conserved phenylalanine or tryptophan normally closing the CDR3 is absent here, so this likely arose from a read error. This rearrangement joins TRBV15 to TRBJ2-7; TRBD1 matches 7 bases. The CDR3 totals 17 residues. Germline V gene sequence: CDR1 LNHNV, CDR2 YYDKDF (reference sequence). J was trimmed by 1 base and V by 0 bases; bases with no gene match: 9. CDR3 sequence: CATSRDFLGTASYEQYS. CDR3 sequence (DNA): TGTGCCACCAGCAGAGATTTTTTGGGGACAGCTTCCTACGAGCAGTACTCC.

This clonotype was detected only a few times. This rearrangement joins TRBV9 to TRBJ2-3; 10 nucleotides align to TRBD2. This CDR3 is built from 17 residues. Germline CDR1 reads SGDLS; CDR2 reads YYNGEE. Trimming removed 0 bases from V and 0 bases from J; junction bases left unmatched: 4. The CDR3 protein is CASSVGLAGASTDTQYF. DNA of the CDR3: TGTGCCAGCAGCGTAGGACTAGCGGGCGCTAGCACAGATACGCAGTATTTT.

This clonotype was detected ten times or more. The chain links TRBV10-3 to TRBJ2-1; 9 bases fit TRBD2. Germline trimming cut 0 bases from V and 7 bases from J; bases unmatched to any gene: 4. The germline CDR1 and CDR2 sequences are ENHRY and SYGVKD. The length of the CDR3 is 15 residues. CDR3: CAISESGLAGNEQFF. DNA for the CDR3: TGTGCCATCAGTGAGTCGGGGCTAGCGGGAAATGAGCAGTTCTTC.

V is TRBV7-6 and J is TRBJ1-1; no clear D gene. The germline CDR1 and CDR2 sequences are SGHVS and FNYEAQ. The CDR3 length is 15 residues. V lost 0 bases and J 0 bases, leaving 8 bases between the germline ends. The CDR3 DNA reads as TGTGCCAGCAGCTTAGCGGCAGGATTGAACACTGAAGCTTTCTTT. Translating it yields CASSLAAGLNTEAFF. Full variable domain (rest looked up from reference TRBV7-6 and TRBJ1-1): GAGVSQSPRYKVTKRGQDVALRCDPISGHVSLYWYRQALGQGPEFLTYFNYEAQQDKSGLPNDRFSAERPEGSISTLTIQRTEQRDSAMYRCASSLAAGLNTEAFFGQGTRLTVV.

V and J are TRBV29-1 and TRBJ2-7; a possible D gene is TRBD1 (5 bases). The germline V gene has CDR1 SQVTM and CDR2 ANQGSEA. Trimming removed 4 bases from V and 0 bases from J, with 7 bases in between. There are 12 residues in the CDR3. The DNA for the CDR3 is TGCAGCGTTGTAGGGGACTCCTACGAGCAGTACTTC. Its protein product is CSVVGDSYEQYF.

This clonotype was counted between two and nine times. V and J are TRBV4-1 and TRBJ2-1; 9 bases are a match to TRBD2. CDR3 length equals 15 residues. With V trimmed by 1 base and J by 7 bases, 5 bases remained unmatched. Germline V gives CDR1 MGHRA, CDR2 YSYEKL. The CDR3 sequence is CASSQVAGGMNEQFF. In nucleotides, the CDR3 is TGCGCCAGCAGCCAAGTTGCGGGAGGGATGAATGAGCAGTTCTTC.

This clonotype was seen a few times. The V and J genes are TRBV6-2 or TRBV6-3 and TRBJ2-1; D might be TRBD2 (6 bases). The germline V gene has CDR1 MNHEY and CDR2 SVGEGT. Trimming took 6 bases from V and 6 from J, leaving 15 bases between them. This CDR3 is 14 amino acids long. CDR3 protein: CASSRPLAFNEQFF. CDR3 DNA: TGTGCCAGCAGCCGCCCGCTAGCGTTCAATGAGCAGTTCTTC.

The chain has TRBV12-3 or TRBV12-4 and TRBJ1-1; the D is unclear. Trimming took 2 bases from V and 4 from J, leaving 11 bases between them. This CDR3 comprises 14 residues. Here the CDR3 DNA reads TGTGCCAGCAGTTTAAGGTATGATGGCACTGAAGCTTTCTTT. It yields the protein CASSLRYDGTEAFF.

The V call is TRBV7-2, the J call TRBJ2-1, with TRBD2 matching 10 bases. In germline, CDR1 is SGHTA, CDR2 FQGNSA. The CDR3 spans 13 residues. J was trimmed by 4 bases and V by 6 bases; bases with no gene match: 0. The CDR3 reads CASRLAGYNEQFF. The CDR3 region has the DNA TGTGCCAGCAGACTAGCGGGGTACAATGAGCAGTTCTTC. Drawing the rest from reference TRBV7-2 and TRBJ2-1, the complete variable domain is GAGVSQSPSNKVTEKGKDVELRCDPISGHTALYWYRQSLGQGLEFLIYFQGNSAPDKSGLPSDRFSAERTGGSVSTLTIQRTQQEDSAVYLCASRLAGYNEQFFGPGTRLTVL.

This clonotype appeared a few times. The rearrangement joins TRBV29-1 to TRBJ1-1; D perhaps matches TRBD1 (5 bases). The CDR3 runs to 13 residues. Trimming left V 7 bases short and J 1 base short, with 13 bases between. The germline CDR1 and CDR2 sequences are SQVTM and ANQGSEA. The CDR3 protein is CSGEAGRNTEAFF. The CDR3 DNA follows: TGCAGCGGGGAAGCAGGGCGGAACACTGAAGCTTTCTTT.

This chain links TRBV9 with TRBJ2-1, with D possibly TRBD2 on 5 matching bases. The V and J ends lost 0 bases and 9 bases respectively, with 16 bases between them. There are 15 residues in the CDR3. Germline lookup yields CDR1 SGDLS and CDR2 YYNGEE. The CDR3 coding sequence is TGTGCCAGCAGCGTAGGTCTGGACTTTATAAGTGAGCAGTTCTTC. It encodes CASSVGLDFISEQFF.